This TCR beta chain was obtained from a study of technical replicates of blood from several donors. The CDR3 has 14 amino acids. Trimming removed 2 bases from V and 6 bases from J, with 14 bases in between. The germline V gene has CDR1 LNHDA and CDR2 SQIVND (reference sequence). The method was immunoSEQ multiplex PCR; TCRdb's version includes in-frame clones alone and lacks a portion of them. The repertoire holds around 73,000 clones, with roughly 90% as singletons. The sample taken for sequencing was PBMCs. The TCR originated in a human donor in good health. Some clones in this sample may be carry-over from other donors' samples. The chain uses TRBV19 and TRBJ2-7; D possibly corresponds to TRBD1 (5 bases). The CDR3: CASSITRAGREQYF. The CDR3 DNA is TGTGCCAGTAGTATAACCAGGGCCGGGCGCGAGCAGTACTTC.